The clone carrying this T cell receptor (beta chain) was observed a single time. Authors' methods: Estimates of nucleated cell counts were drawn from the amplification of reference gene primers. Clones were sequenced by immunoSEQ multiplex PCR, and TCRdb holds only the in-frame ones, with some missing. V and J calls and clone size are copied from that table; D and trimming were computed from the DNA. The sample includes some 80,000 clones, around nine tenths of them seen just once. This sample was taken from a study of blood T cell repertoires in COVID-19. Study context: The United States, Italy and Spain provided the acute and convalescent COVID-19 samples. T cells, B-cell-depleted T cells, or PBMCs supplied cDNA or gDNA.

V lost 1 base, J lost 6 bases, and 8 bases stayed unmatched. The CDR3 spans 15 residues. Germline V gene data show CDR1 as SGHRS and CDR2 as YFSETQ. The genes are TRBV5-1 and TRBJ2-3, with 7 bases aligning to TRBD2. Source material: peripheral blood. This clonotype originated in a human donor in a cohort sampled during active COVID-19. This CDR3 reads CASSLWEGRGDTQYF. The CDR3 DNA is TGCGCCAGCAGCTTGTGGGAGGGCCGGGGGGATACGCAGTATTTT.